The 32 T cell receptor beta chains below were found in one sample sequenced in a study of a mutant IDH1 vaccine in newly diagnosed glioma. These receptors are not linked to any known antigen. Time point given: week 35, safety follow-up. Mutant IDH1 20-mer peptide, at 300 ug, made up each vaccine dose, with topical imiquimod. Assay used: immunoSEQ multiplex PCR; TCRdb lists only in-frame clones, some missing. The table lists about 46,000 clones, roughly 92% of them singletons. The sample here was PBMCs, taken from a glioma patient whose treatment included an IDH1 peptide vaccine. The receptors originated from a man aged 45-65 years with glioma.

This chain links TRBV28 with TRBJ1-5; TRBD1 might be the D (6 bases). The V end lost 3 bases, the J end lost 4 bases, and 13 bases lay between the germline ends. The length of the CDR3 is 15 residues. CDR1 is MDHEN, CDR2 SYDVKM, per germline. For the CDR3, the DNA is TGTGCCAGCAGTTTTACAGGGTCGTTTAATCAGCCCCAGCATTTT. Protein product: CASSFTGSFNQPQHF.

The genes are TRBV7-2 and TRBJ1-2, with 8 bases fitting TRBD1. V trimming: 7 bases; J trimming: 6 bases; junction bases outside the gene matches: 10. CDR1 is SGHTA and CDR2 is FQGNSA in the germline V gene. This CDR3 has 14 amino acids. CDR3 region: CASTRQGAIDGYTF. For the CDR3, the DNA is TGTGCCAGCACTCGGCAGGGGGCGATTGATGGCTACACCTTC.

The chain couples TRBV7-9 to TRBJ2-1; 7 bases are shared with TRBD2. The CDR3 is 19 residues long. V shed 2 bases and J 9 bases; nucleotides not matched to a gene: 22. Germline V gene lookup returns CDR1 SEHNR and CDR2 FQNEAQ (reference sequence). CDR3 nucleotides: TGTGCCAGCAGCTTACTATCAATCGGGGCGGGAGCGTACATCGGTGAGCAGTTCTTC. This sequence encodes CASSLLSIGAGAYIGEQFF.

The gene calls are TRBV9 and TRBJ1-2; possibly TRBD1 for D (5 bases). The germline gives CDR1 SGDLS, CDR2 YYNGEE. V lost 0 bases and J lost 5, with 11 bases in between. The CDR3 sequence is 14 residues long. This CDR3 reads CASSVARDGYGYTF. CDR3 DNA sequence: TGTGCCAGCAGCGTAGCTAGGGACGGATATGGCTACACCTTC.

In this sample, this clone turned up once. The chain links TRBV4-1 to TRBJ2-1; maybe TRBD1 (6 bases). There are 16 residues in the CDR3. Per germline, CDR1 MGHRA and CDR2 YSYEKL. With 2 bases removed from V and 4 bases from J, the gap between germline ends came to 15 bases. This chain's CDR3 is CASSQNRDNTYNEQFF. CDR3 coding DNA: TGCGCCAGCAGCCAAAACCGGGACAATACATACAATGAGCAGTTCTTC.

The chain couples TRBV2 to TRBJ1-1; D unresolved. The V gene's germline CDR1 is SNHLY and CDR2 FYNNEI. The CDR3 extends over 13 amino acids. V was trimmed by 5 bases and J by 5 bases, leaving 12 bases between them. CDR3 coding DNA: TGTGCCAGCAGTCACACCTCTAGTACTGAAGCTTTCTTT. As protein: CASSHTSSTEAFF.

This rearrangement joins TRBV30 to TRBJ1-4; D may be TRBD1 (6 bases). The CDR3 is made up of 16 amino acids. CDR1 GTSNPN and CDR2 SVGIG come from the germline V gene (reference sequence). Trimming shortened V by 3 bases and J by 0 bases, and 14 bases separated the two germline ends. The chain's CDR3 is CAWSRGGYTTNEKLFF. The CDR3, as DNA: TGTGCCTGGAGCAGGGGAGGCTACACAACTAATGAAAAACTGTTTTTT.

The gene calls are TRBV19 and TRBJ2-7, with D possibly TRBD1 on 6 matching bases. Germline V gene data show CDR1 as LNHDA and CDR2 as SQIVND (reference sequence). V was shortened by 5 bases and J by 0 bases, with 11 bases between the two germline ends. The CDR3 extends over 14 amino acids. This CDR3 reads CASSEQGSSYEQYF. The CDR3 region has the DNA TGTGCCAGTAGTGAACAGGGTTCCTCCTACGAGCAGTACTTC. Together with reference TRBV19 and TRBJ2-7, the CDR3 gives the full variable domain: DGGITQSPKYLFRKEGQNVTLSCEQNLNHDAMYWYRQDPGQGLRLIYYSQIVNDFQKGDIAEGYSVSREKKESFPLTVTSAQKNPTAFYLCASSEQGSSYEQYFGPGTRLTVT.

The chain carries TRBV7-9 and TRBJ1-1; D is ambiguous. Germline CDR1 reads SEHNR; CDR2 reads FQNEAQ (reference sequence). The CDR3 loop spans 13 amino acids. V was clipped by 2 bases and J by 4 bases, with 8 bases between them. For the CDR3, the DNA is TGTGCCAGCAGCTTAATCGGAGGCACTGAAGCTTTCTTT. Its translation: CASSLIGGTEAFF.

The V gene is TRBV6-5, the J gene TRBJ2-3; D might be TRBD1 (6 bases). V lost 6 bases and J lost 1, with 14 bases in between. Per germline, CDR1 MNHEY and CDR2 SVGAGI. The CDR3 is made up of 15 amino acids. CDR3 residues: CASRPSRTGTDTQYF. The CDR3 coding sequence is TGTGCCAGCAGACCCTCCAGGACAGGCACAGATACGCAGTATTTT.

This chain links TRBV28 with TRBJ2-2; 8 bases line up with TRBD2. This CDR3 is built from 15 residues. In germline, CDR1 is MDHEN, CDR2 SYDVKM. The V and J ends lost 3 bases and 6 bases, in that order; junction bases with no gene match: 6. In nucleotides, the CDR3 is TGTGCCAGCAGTTTTCCCAGCGGGAGCCCCGGGGAGCTGTTTTTT. Translated, it gives CASSFPSGSPGELFF.

This clone was seen only once. Here the CDR3 reads CASSLGDYGYTF. DNA of the CDR3: TGCGCCAGCAGCCTTGGGGACTATGGCTACACCTTC. The chain couples TRBV4-1 to TRBJ1-2; no clear D gene. Germline V CDR1 and CDR2: MGHRA, YSYEKL. Trimming left V 4 bases short and J 3 bases short, with 6 bases between. CDR3 length: 12 residues.

The J gene is TRBJ1-1, the V gene TRBV27; 9 positions agree with TRBD1. Germline V gene lookup returns CDR1 MNHEY and CDR2 SMNVEV (reference sequence). The CDR3 consists of 14 residues. J gave up 5 bases and V 6 bases, and 7 bases lay outside the gene matches. CDR3 DNA sequence: TGTGCCAGCAGCCGGGACAGGGCGGGGACTGAAGCTTTCTTT. Amino acid sequence: CASSRDRAGTEAFF.

This chain uses TRBV27 with TRBJ2-7, with TRBD1 matching 8 bases. In germline, CDR1 is MNHEY, CDR2 SMNVEV (reference sequence). The CDR3 spans 13 residues. V lost 3 bases to trimming and J lost 7 bases; unmatched junction nucleotides: 5. This CDR3 is CASSFRGRPEQYF. The DNA of the CDR3 is TGTGCCAGCAGTTTCAGGGGGCGTCCGGAGCAGTACTTC.

J is TRBJ2-5 and V is TRBV30; the D gene could be TRBD1 or TRBD2 (6 bases each). V was trimmed by 0 bases and J by 5 bases, leaving 19 bases between them. The CDR3 has 16 residues. Germline lookup yields CDR1 GTSNPN and CDR2 SVGIG (reference sequence). CDR3 protein: CAWSVRGRGRGETQYF. The CDR3 DNA follows: TGTGCCTGGAGTGTACGGGGGCGGGGACGAGGGGAGACCCAGTACTTC.

The chain employs TRBV6-1 and TRBJ2-7, with TRBD2 matching 8 bases. Germline trimming cut 6 bases from V and 6 bases from J; bases unmatched to any gene: 4. Germline V lookup: CDR1 MNHNS, CDR2 SASEGT. This CDR3 is 12 amino acids long. CDR3 sequence (DNA): TGTGCCAGCAGACCCGGGGGGGCCGAGCAGTACTTC. Translated, it gives CASRPGGAEQYF.

The rearrangement uses TRBV23-1 and TRBJ2-5, with 7 bases identical to TRBD2. TRBV23-1 is treated as an ORF (open reading frame) with a function not yet certain. This CDR3 has 18 amino acids. The junction had 14 bases not matched to a gene; V was cut back by 2 bases and J by 2 bases. CDR3 region: CASSQGAGVNRQQETQYF. CDR3 DNA sequence: TGCGCCAGCAGTCAAGGGGCGGGGGTGAACAGGCAGCAAGAGACCCAGTACTTC.

The V call is TRBV4-3, the J call TRBJ2-1; D remains ambiguous. V gave up 0 bases and J gave up 7 bases, with 13 bases separating them. The germline CDR1 and CDR2 sequences are LGHNA and YSLEER. The CDR3 sequence is 15 residues long. CDR3 DNA sequence: TGCGCCAGCAGCCAAGATTCGTCTATTTTGAATGAGCAGTTCTTC. Translating gives CASSQDSSILNEQFF.

The chain links TRBV28 to TRBJ1-5, with D unclear. V lost 2 bases and J 9 bases, leaving 8 bases between the germline ends. The CDR3 has 12 residues. Germline CDR1 and CDR2: MDHEN and SYDVKM. The DNA for the CDR3 is TGTGCCAGCAGTTTAGTGGTCCCGCCCCAGCATTTT. It codes for CASSLVVPPQHF.

The rearrangement links TRBV29-1 to TRBJ2-3; D may be TRBD1 or TRBD2 (5 bases each). V was shortened by 3 bases and J by 2 bases, with 12 bases between the two germline ends. Germline CDR1 reads SQVTM; CDR2 reads ANQGSEA. This CDR3 spans 14 amino acids. The CDR3 loop reads CSVEGVGDTDTQYF. The CDR3 bases are TGCAGCGTTGAGGGGGTAGGGGACACAGATACGCAGTATTTT.

The genes are TRBV10-3 and TRBJ2-1; 10 bases are shared with TRBD2. Germline V CDR1 and CDR2: ENHRY, SYGVKD. The CDR3 sequence is 15 residues long. Trimming at V came to 3 bases and at J to 8 bases, leaving 7 bases not matched to a gene. The CDR3 DNA is TGTGCCATCAGTGATAGGGCTAGCGGGGGCGATGAGCAGTTCTTC. It codes for CAISDRASGGDEQFF.

This rearrangement joins TRBV21-1 to TRBJ2-1; the D call of TRBD1 is as the table states it, not checked on the DNA. TRBV21-1 is marked as a pseudogene. The CDR3 extends over 16 amino acids. The CDR3 sequence: CASSKAHSSSYNEQFF. DNA for the CDR3: TGTGCCAGCAGCAAAGCGCACAGCAGCTCCTACAATGAGCAGTTCTTC.

The rearrangement uses TRBV27 and TRBJ1-1; tentatively, D is TRBD1 (5 bases). Trimming took 2 bases from V and 6 from J, leaving 16 bases between them. This CDR3 region has 15 residues. The V gene's germline CDR1 is MNHEY and CDR2 SMNVEV (reference sequence). The CDR3 nucleotides read TGTGCCAGCAGTTTAAGTCCCGGGGGAGGGGCTGAAGCTTTCTTT. Its translation: CASSLSPGGGAEAFF.

This CDR3 reads CATSRDTPRTDTQYF. CDR3 bases: TGTGCCACCAGCAGAGACACTCCCCGCACAGATACGCAGTATTTT. The genes are TRBV15 and TRBJ2-3; D gene unclear. In germline, CDR1 is LNHNV, CDR2 YYDKDF (reference sequence). V lost 0 bases, J lost 1 base, and 8 bases lay in between. The CDR3 loop spans 15 amino acids.

The chain is built from TRBV9 and TRBJ1-6; no definite D call. This CDR3 has 17 residues. Trimming removed 0 bases from V and 3 bases from J, with 13 bases in between. The germline V gene has CDR1 SGDLS and CDR2 YYNGEE. The CDR3 loop reads CASSVGGQIRYNSPLHF. The CDR3 DNA reads as TGTGCCAGCAGCGTAGGCGGCCAAATTCGCTATAATTCACCCCTCCACTTT.

The chain combines TRBV18 with TRBJ2-2, with D maybe TRBD2 (6 bases). Germline lookup yields CDR1 KGHSH and CDR2 LQKENI. The CDR3 totals 15 residues. With 2 bases removed from V and 1 base from J, the gap between germline ends came to 8 bases. CDR3 coding DNA: TGTGCCAGCTCACCAAAGGGACTGAACACCGGGGAGCTGTTTTTT. This gives the protein CASSPKGLNTGELFF.

V gene TRBV9 combines with J gene TRBJ2-5, with TRBD2 matching 10 bases. The germline gives CDR1 SGDLS, CDR2 YYNGEE. CDR3 size: 16 residues. The ends lost 0 bases at V and 2 bases at J; junction bases unmatched: 4. In DNA form, the CDR3 reads TGTGCCAGCAGCGTAGCCAGCGGGGGGGCGCAAGAGACCCAGTACTTC. Its protein is CASSVASGGAQETQYF.

This chain links TRBV14 with TRBJ2-1; no clear D. This CDR3 contains 11 residues. Germline V lookup: CDR1 SGHDN, CDR2 FVKESK. Trimming shortened V by 3 bases and J by 7 bases, and 4 bases separated the two germline ends. CDR3 region: CASSQINEQFF. The CDR3 nucleotides read TGTGCCAGCAGCCAGATTAATGAGCAGTTCTTC.

The genes are TRBV5-1 and TRBJ1-5; tentatively, D is TRBD1 (5 bases). Germline loops: CDR1 SGHRS, CDR2 YFSETQ. The CDR3 length is 15 residues. V was clipped by 3 bases and J by 3 bases, with 13 bases between them. CDR3 amino acids: CASSSDPGNNQPQHF. CDR3 nucleotides: TGCGCCAGCAGCTCTGACCCAGGGAACAATCAGCCCCAGCATTTT. Full variable domain (rest looked up from reference TRBV5-1 and TRBJ1-5): KAGVTQTPRYLIKTRGQQVTLSCSPISGHRSVSWYQQTPGQGLQFLFEYFSETQRNKGNFPGRFSGRQFSNSRSEMNVSTLELGDSALYLCASSSDPGNNQPQHFGDGTRLSIL.

The rearrangement joins TRBV29-1 to TRBJ1-1; D may be TRBD1 (5 bases). V dropped 5 bases and J dropped 5 bases, with 9 bases sitting between them. The CDR3 length is 11 residues. Germline assignment: CDR1 SQVTM and CDR2 ANQGSEA. Here the CDR3 reads CSVQRGTEAFF. The CDR3 region has the DNA TGCAGCGTTCAGCGGGGGACTGAAGCTTTCTTT.

This rearrangement joins TRBV15 to TRBJ1-2, with a weak D call TRBD1 (5 bases). Trimming took 1 base from V and 6 from J, leaving 9 bases between them. From germline, CDR1 is LNHNV and CDR2 YYDKDF (reference sequence). The CDR3 is made up of 13 amino acids. The CDR3 DNA is TGTGCCACCAGCAGAGGTCAGGGTGATGGCTACACCTTC. It codes for CATSRGQGDGYTF. Based on the CDR3 plus reference TRBV15 and TRBJ1-2, the full variable domain is DAMVIQNPRYQVTQFGKPVTLSCSQTLNHNVMYWYQQKSSQAPKLLFHYYDKDFNNEADTPDNFQSRRPNTSFCFLDIRSPGLGDTAMYLCATSRGQGDGYTFGSGTRLTVV.

The chain uses TRBV4-3 and TRBJ1-2; D is unclear. The CDR3 contains 18 residues. Germline loops: CDR1 LGHNA, CDR2 YSLEER. Deletions cut 5 bases from V and 0 bases from J, with 22 bases between. As DNA, the CDR3 is TGCGCCAGCAGCGAGGCGGCAGCGCTAAAAACCTCTAACTATGGCTACACCTTC. The encoded protein is CASSEAAALKTSNYGYTF.